These 13 T cell receptor beta chains were all obtained from the same sample, sequenced in a study of T cells after yellow fever vaccination. TCRdb reprocessed the 5' RACE reads with MiXCR, giving one entry per CDR3 protein. The table lists roughly 45,000 distinct CDR3 sequences, just under 6.5% of them singletons. The material was PBMCs, either bulk or a sorted T-cell subset (CD4+, CD8+, memory, or dextramer-sorted; not recorded which), obtained 45 days after the yellow fever booster vaccination. These TCRs come from a man between 25 and 39 years old who received the YFV17D yellow fever vaccine.

This clonotype was seen at least ten times. The chain is built from TRBV20-1 and TRBJ1-5; no clear D. CDR1 DFQATT and CDR2 SNEGSKA come from the germline V gene (reference sequence). The CDR3 has 14 amino acids. V was cut by 5 bases and J by 2 bases, with 13 bases left in between. The CDR3 DNA reads TGCAGTGCTCAACACCCGTTAGGCAATCAGCCCCAGCATTTT. Its translation is CSAQHPLGNQPQHF.

The V and J genes are TRBV6-2 or TRBV6-3 and TRBJ1-1, with D unresolved. Germline-derived CDR1 and CDR2 are MNHEY and SVGEGT. This CDR3 has 15 residues. V was trimmed by 2 bases and J by 5 bases, leaving 15 bases between them. The CDR3 here is CASSYEPRSNTEAFF. CDR3 DNA: TGTGCCAGCAGTTACGAGCCTCGGTCGAATACTGAAGCTTTCTTT.

V and J are TRBV7-9 and TRBJ2-1, with TRBD2 identical over 7 bases. Germline trimming cut 7 bases from V and 5 bases from J; bases unmatched to any gene: 14. Germline CDR1 is SEHNR and CDR2 is FQNEAQ (reference sequence). The CDR3 extends over 16 amino acids. CDR3 in amino acids: CASISLDAGENNEQFF. Written as DNA, the CDR3 is TGTGCCAGCATCTCTCTCGATGCGGGAGAAAACAATGAGCAGTTCTTC.

This clonotype has only a few counts. The rearrangement joins TRBV3-1 to TRBJ2-7; D unresolved. The CDR3 totals 15 residues. V was cut by 6 bases and J by 0 bases, with 15 bases left in between. Per germline, CDR1 LGHDT and CDR2 YNNKEL (reference sequence). The CDR3 nucleotides are TGTGCCAGCAGTCAGAGGCTCTGGGCCTCCTACGAGCAGTACTTC. It encodes CASSQRLWASYEQYF.

This clonotype came up a few times. This chain uses TRBV11-2 with TRBJ2-3, with 12 bases aligning to TRBD2. This CDR3 is built from 17 residues. CDR1 is SGHAT and CDR2 is FQNNGV in the germline V gene. Trimming took 5 bases from V and 6 from J; bases not matched to a gene: 12. DNA of the CDR3: TGTGCCAGCAGCAAACCGGGACTAGCGGGCATGGGGGATACGCAGTATTTT. It specifies CASSKPGLAGMGDTQYF.

At least ten counts were recorded for this clonotype. This chain links TRBV7-2 with TRBJ1-5, with D uncertain. Trimming took 5 bases from V and 7 from J, leaving 12 bases between them. The V gene's germline CDR1 is SGHTA and CDR2 FQGNSA. The CDR3 contains 13 residues. CDR3 DNA: TGTGCCAGCAGCCCACGGACGTACCAGCCCCAGCATTTT. Amino acids: CASSPRTYQPQHF.

The DNA of the CDR3 is TGCAGTGCCCCGGTGGGGGGGGGAAATCAGCCCCAGCATTTT. Its protein is CSAPVGGGNQPQHF. This sequence joins TRBV20-1 and TRBJ1-5; tentative D call: TRBD1 (5 bases). This CDR3 spans 14 amino acids. The V gene lost 6 bases and the J gene lost 4 bases, with 16 bases spanning the gap. CDR1 and CDR2 (germline): DFQATT, SNEGSKA (reference sequence).

This clonotype came up a few times. The chain employs TRBV12-3 or TRBV12-4 and TRBJ2-1; 8 nucleotides line up with TRBD1. V was pared by 7 bases and J by 5 bases, with 10 bases of the junction left unmatched. The CDR3 extends over 15 amino acids. This chain's CDR3 is CASTARDRFNNEQFF. CDR3 sequence (DNA): TGTGCCAGCACCGCCCGGGACAGGTTTAACAATGAGCAGTTCTTC.

This clonotype was seen repeatedly, ten times or more. This chain links TRBV24-1 with TRBJ2-1; a possible D gene is TRBD2 (5 bases). The germline V gene has CDR1 KGHDR and CDR2 SFDVKD. This CDR3 is 16 amino acids long. V lost 3 bases to trimming and J lost 7 bases, with 18 bases between them. CDR3 sequence: CATSDLAQVPINEQFF. In nucleotides, the CDR3 is TGTGCCACCAGTGATCTAGCTCAGGTCCCGATAAATGAGCAGTTCTTC.

There are many counts of this clonotype. This chain uses TRBV12-3 or TRBV12-4 with TRBJ2-3, with 7 bases lining up with TRBD1. Trimming at V came to 5 bases and at J to 4 bases, leaving 3 bases not matched to a gene. The CDR3 is made up of 13 amino acids. CDR3 nucleotides: TGTGCCAGCAGTGCAACAGGGGCAGATACGCAGTATTTT. Protein: CASSATGADTQYF.

This clonotype is termed medium-sized. The genes are TRBV5-1 and TRBJ1-1, with a possible D match to TRBD1 (6 bases). V lost 4 bases, J lost 4 bases, and 23 bases lay in between. The length of the CDR3 is 17 residues. Per the germline V gene, CDR1 is SGHRS and CDR2 is YFSETQ. The CDR3 loop reads CASSPRSGGGGGTEAFF. Written as DNA, the CDR3 is TGCGCCAGCAGCCCTCGTTCGGGGGGCGGAGGCGGCACTGAAGCTTTCTTT. The variable domain in full, completed from reference TRBV5-1 and TRBJ1-1, reads KAGVTQTPRYLIKTRGQQVTLSCSPISGHRSVSWYQQTPGQGLQFLFEYFSETQRNKGNFPGRFSGRQFSNSRSEMNVSTLELGDSALYLCASSPRSGGGGGTEAFFGQGTRLTVV.

The chain employs TRBV5-1 and TRBJ1-1; D gene uncertain. The CDR3 consists of 13 residues. Germline loops: CDR1 SGHRS, CDR2 YFSETQ. V lost 4 bases to trimming and J lost 1 base, with 8 bases between them. CDR3 protein: CASSAPGNTEAFF. The CDR3 nucleotides read TGCGCCAGCAGCGCACCAGGGAACACTGAAGCTTTCTTT.

This clonotype was recorded many times. J is TRBJ2-4 and V is TRBV20-1; no clear D gene. This CDR3 comprises 14 residues. The germline gives CDR1 DFQATT, CDR2 SNEGSKA (reference sequence). V dropped 5 bases and J dropped 0 bases, with 11 bases sitting between them. This chain's CDR3 is CSALGWLAKNIQYF. CDR3 coding DNA: TGCAGTGCTCTGGGGTGGTTAGCCAAAAACATTCAGTACTTC.